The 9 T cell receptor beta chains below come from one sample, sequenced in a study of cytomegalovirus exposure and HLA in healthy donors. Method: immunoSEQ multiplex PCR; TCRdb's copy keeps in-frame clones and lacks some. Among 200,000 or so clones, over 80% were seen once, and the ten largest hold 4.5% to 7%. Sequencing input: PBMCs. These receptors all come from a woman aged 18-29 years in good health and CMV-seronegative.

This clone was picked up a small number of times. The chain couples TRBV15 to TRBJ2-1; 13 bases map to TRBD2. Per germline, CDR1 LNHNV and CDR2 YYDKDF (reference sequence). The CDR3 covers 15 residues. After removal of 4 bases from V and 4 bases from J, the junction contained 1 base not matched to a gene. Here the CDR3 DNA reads TGTGCCACCAGCATACTAGCGGGGGGGTACAATGAGCAGTTCTTC. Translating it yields CATSILAGGYNEQFF.

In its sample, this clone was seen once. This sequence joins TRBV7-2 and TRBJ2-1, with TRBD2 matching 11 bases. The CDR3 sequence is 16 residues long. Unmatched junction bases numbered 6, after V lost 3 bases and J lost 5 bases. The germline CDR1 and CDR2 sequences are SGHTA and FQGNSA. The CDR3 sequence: CASSFSSGGDNNEQFF. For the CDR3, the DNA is TGTGCCAGCAGCTTTAGTAGCGGGGGGGACAACAATGAGCAGTTCTTC.

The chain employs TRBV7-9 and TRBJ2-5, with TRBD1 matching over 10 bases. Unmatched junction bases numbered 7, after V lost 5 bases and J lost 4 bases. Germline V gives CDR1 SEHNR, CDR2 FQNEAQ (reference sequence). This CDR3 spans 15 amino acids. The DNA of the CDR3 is TGTGCCAGCAGCCGTCCCGGGACAGGGGCAGAGACCCAGTACTTC. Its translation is CASSRPGTGAETQYF. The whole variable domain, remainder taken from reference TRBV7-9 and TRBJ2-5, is DTGVSQNPRHKITKRGQNVTFRCDPISEHNRLYWYRQTLGQGPEFLTYFQNEAQLEKSRLLSDRFSAERPKGSFSTLEIQRTEQGDSAMYLCASSRPGTGAETQYFGPGTRLLVL.

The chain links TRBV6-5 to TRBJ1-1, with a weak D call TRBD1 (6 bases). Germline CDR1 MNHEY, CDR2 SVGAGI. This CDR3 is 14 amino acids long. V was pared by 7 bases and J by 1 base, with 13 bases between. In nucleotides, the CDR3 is TGTGCCAGCAAAGGGGTGACAGGGAACACTGAAGCTTTCTTT. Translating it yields CASKGVTGNTEAFF.

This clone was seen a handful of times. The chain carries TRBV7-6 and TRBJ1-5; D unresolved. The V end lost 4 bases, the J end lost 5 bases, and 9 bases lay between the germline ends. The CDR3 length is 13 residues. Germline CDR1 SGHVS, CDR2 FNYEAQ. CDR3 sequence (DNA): TGTGCCAGCAGCTCACAAGAGTATCAGCCCCAGCATTTT. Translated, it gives CASSSQEYQPQHF.

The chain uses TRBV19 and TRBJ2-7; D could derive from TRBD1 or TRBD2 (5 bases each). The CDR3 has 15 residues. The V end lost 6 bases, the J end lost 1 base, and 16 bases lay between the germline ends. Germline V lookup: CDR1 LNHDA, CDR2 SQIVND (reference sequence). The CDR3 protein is CASRGAGASSYEQYF. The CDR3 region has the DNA TGTGCCAGTAGGGGAGCCGGGGCTTCATCCTACGAGCAGTACTTC.

In nucleotides, the CDR3 is TGTGCCAGCTCTCTCCGGGACAGGGGGCCCTACGAGCAGTACTTC. Translation: CASSLRDRGPYEQYF. V usage is TRBV18 and J usage is TRBJ2-7, with 12 bases matching TRBD1. This CDR3 is built from 15 residues. Germline values: CDR1 KGHSH, CDR2 LQKENI. Losses at the gene ends were 6 bases for V and 2 bases for J; bases not matched to a gene: 5.

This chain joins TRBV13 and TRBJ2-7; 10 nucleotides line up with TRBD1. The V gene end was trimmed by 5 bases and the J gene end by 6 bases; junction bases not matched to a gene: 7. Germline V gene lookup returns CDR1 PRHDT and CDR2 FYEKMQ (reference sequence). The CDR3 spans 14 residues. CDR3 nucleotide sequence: TGTGCCAGCAGCCCCGGGACAGGGGACGCCGAGCAGTACTTC. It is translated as CASSPGTGDAEQYF.

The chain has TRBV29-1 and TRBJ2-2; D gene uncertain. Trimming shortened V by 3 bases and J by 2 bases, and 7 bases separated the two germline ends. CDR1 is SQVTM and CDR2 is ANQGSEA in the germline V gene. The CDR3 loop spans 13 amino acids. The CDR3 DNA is TGCAGCGTTGATGTGGTTAACACCGGGGAGCTGTTTTTT. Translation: CSVDVVNTGELFF.